The 28 T cell receptor beta chains reported below all come from one sample, sequenced in a study of spatial heterogeneity in lung cancer. TCRdb passed the 5' RACE reads through MiXCR, listing each CDR3 protein once. The profile shows 85,000 to 100,000 distinct CDR3 sequences, over 9.5% of them singletons. Time point meaning: sample taken at primary tumor resection. The sequenced material consisted of unsorted whole RNA from tumor, nontumor lung or frozen PBMC. The sequencing used PBMCs, collected at surgery. The receptors were gathered from a male donor with early-stage non-small cell lung cancer.

This clonotype came up a few times. The chain couples TRBV5-1 to TRBJ2-7, with TRBD2 matching over 9 bases. J gave up 5 bases and V 0 bases, and 6 bases lay outside the gene matches. Germline loops: CDR1 SGHRS, CDR2 YFSETQ. The CDR3 is 15 amino acids. CDR3 coding DNA: TGCGCCAGCAGCTTGGTAGCGGGAGCCGGGGACGAGCAGTACTTC. This codes for CASSLVAGAGDEQYF.

Concerning this clonotype: The junction departs from the called germline gene at one end, perhaps through a read error. V is TRBV20-1 and J is TRBJ1-5, with D perhaps TRBD1 (5 bases). CDR1 is DFQATT, CDR2 SNEGSKA, per germline (reference sequence). This CDR3 is 13 amino acids long. CDR3 region: CSERAGPNQLQHF. The CDR3 coding sequence is TGCAGTGAGAGGGCAGGGCCGAATCAGCTCCAGCATTTT.

The chain links TRBV12-3 or TRBV12-4 to TRBJ1-4; possibly TRBD1 for D (6 bases). Trimming took 5 bases from V and 8 from J, leaving 12 bases between them. The CDR3 has 13 amino acids. The CDR3 loop reads CASSPQGSEKLFF. The CDR3 DNA sequence: TGTGCCAGCAGTCCACAGGGAAGCGAAAAACTGTTTTTT.

This clonotype was counted ten times or more. CDR3 coding DNA: TGCGCCAGCAGCTTGGGCCCTACAGGGACCTATAATTCACCCCTCCACTTT. It specifies CASSLGPTGTYNSPLHF. This rearrangement joins TRBV5-1 to TRBJ1-6; weak D call: TRBD1 (6 bases). The CDR3 has 17 amino acids. From germline, CDR1 is SGHRS and CDR2 YFSETQ. Trimming removed 0 bases from V and 2 bases from J, with 12 bases in between.

The chain employs TRBV4-3 and TRBJ1-4; the D gene is possibly TRBD1 (5 bases). The CDR3 sequence is 14 residues long. Germline V gene sequence: CDR1 LGHNA, CDR2 YSLEER. Deletions cut 0 bases from V and 8 bases from J, with 10 bases between. This CDR3 reads CASSQDRGGEKLFF. DNA of the CDR3: TGCGCCAGCAGCCAAGATCGGGGCGGCGAAAAACTGTTTTTT.

This clonotype was seen a handful of times. The chain recombines TRBV11-2 with TRBJ2-1; TRBD2 matches at 9 bases. CDR3 size: 15 residues. CDR1 is SGHAT and CDR2 is FQNNGV in the germline V gene. V was pared by 5 bases and J by 6 bases, with 8 bases of the junction left unmatched. CDR3 loop: CASSISGSRVNEQFF. The CDR3, as DNA: TGTGCCAGCAGCATTAGCGGGAGTAGGGTCAATGAGCAGTTCTTC.

The chain employs TRBV11-3 and TRBJ2-3, with 8 bases that match TRBD1. The CDR3 runs 15 residues. Germline CDR1 SGHNT, CDR2 YENEEA. V shed 3 bases and J 0 bases; nucleotides not matched to a gene: 2. The CDR3 sequence: CASSFGTGSTDTQYF. CDR3 nucleotide sequence: TGTGCCAGCAGCTTCGGGACAGGTAGCACAGATACGCAGTATTTT.

This chain joins TRBV6-2 or TRBV6-3 and TRBJ1-5; the D gene is possibly TRBD1 (6 bases). V was pared by 2 bases and J by 3 bases, with 11 bases between. The CDR3 spans 15 residues. Germline values: CDR1 MNHEY, CDR2 SVGEGT. The CDR3 sequence is CASSYPQGTNQPQHF. In nucleotides, the CDR3 is TGTGCCAGCAGTTACCCACAGGGCACCAATCAGCCCCAGCATTTT.

The chain couples TRBV5-1 to TRBJ2-3, with D possibly being TRBD2 (7 bases). CDR3 length: 19 amino acids. Germline V gene sequence: CDR1 SGHRS, CDR2 YFSETQ. V dropped 4 bases and J dropped 0 bases, with 24 bases sitting between them. For the CDR3, the DNA is TGCGCCAGCAGCGCCGGGACAACTCTACTAGCGATCAGCACAGATACGCAGTATTTT. Its translation is CASSAGTTLLAISTDTQYF.

This clonotype came up a few times. The chain combines TRBV6-6 with TRBJ2-5; D gene uncertain. This CDR3 is 13 amino acids long. V was pared by 2 bases and J by 4 bases, with 8 bases between. Per the germline V gene, CDR1 is MNHNY and CDR2 is SVGAGI (reference sequence). This CDR3 reads CASSYRKVETQYF. The CDR3 bases are TGTGCCAGCAGTTACCGGAAGGTAGAGACCCAGTACTTC.

This clonotype was observed at least ten times. The rearrangement joins TRBV15 to TRBJ2-6; D gene ambiguous. CDR1 is LNHNV, CDR2 YYDKDF, per germline (reference sequence). The V gene lost 0 bases and the J gene lost 1 base, with 7 bases spanning the gap. The CDR3 covers 16 residues. CDR3 nucleotides: TGTGCCACCAGCAGAGATTTGAGTTCTGGGGCCAACGTCCTGACTTTC. Translating gives CATSRDLSSGANVLTF.

V usage is TRBV12-3 or TRBV12-4 and J usage is TRBJ2-7; 7 nucleotides agree with TRBD1. The CDR3 runs to 14 residues. V lost 3 bases to trimming and J lost 2 bases; unmatched junction nucleotides: 4. CDR3 amino acids: CASSFGTVTYEQYF. The DNA of the CDR3 is TGTGCCAGCAGTTTCGGGACAGTGACCTACGAGCAGTACTTC.

This sequence joins TRBV5-1 and TRBJ2-3, with TRBD2 matching 7 bases. Losses at the gene ends were 0 bases for V and 2 bases for J; bases not matched to a gene: 6. The CDR3 sequence is 16 residues long. In germline, CDR1 is SGHRS, CDR2 YFSETQ. CDR3 protein: CASSLDGDYLTDTQYF. The CDR3 coding sequence is TGCGCCAGCAGCTTGGACGGGGACTACCTCACAGATACGCAGTATTTT.

This chain joins TRBV7-2 and TRBJ2-5; D ambiguous. The V end was cut by 3 bases, the J end by 0 bases, with 5 bases between. In germline, CDR1 is SGHTA, CDR2 FQGNSA. This CDR3 comprises 13 residues. The CDR3 loop reads CASSFPHQETQYF. CDR3 in DNA: TGTGCCAGCAGCTTTCCCCACCAAGAGACCCAGTACTTC.

This clonotype has a handful of counts. This chain connects TRBV20-1 to TRBJ2-7; D assignment may be TRBD1 or TRBD2 (5 bases each). The CDR3 runs 12 residues. The germline CDR1 and CDR2 sequences are DFQATT and SNEGSKA (reference sequence). Trimming took off 5 bases at V and 4 bases at J, with 12 bases between the two ends. CDR3 sequence reads: CSAHGGVYEQYF. CDR3 sequence (DNA): TGCAGTGCTCATGGGGGAGTTTACGAGCAGTACTTC.

This chain joins TRBV7-9 and TRBJ1-1; tentative D call: TRBD1 (5 bases). The ends were cut back, 2 bases at V and 5 bases at J, with 12 bases in the middle. This CDR3 has 14 amino acids. Looked up from germline, CDR1 is SEHNR and CDR2 is FQNEAQ (reference sequence). This CDR3 is CASSLFQGDTEAFF. In nucleotides, the CDR3 is TGTGCCAGCAGCTTATTCCAGGGTGATACTGAAGCTTTCTTT.

The chain recombines TRBV5-1 with TRBJ2-2; D is unresolved. Germline loops: CDR1 SGHRS, CDR2 YFSETQ. This CDR3 is built from 15 residues. Trimming removed 0 bases from V and 5 bases from J, with 11 bases in between. For the CDR3, the DNA is TGCGCCAGCAGCTTGGAGCTAAAAGGGACCGGGGAGCTGTTTTTT. This codes for CASSLELKGTGELFF.

This clonotype has a count of ten or more. The chain links TRBV7-3 to TRBJ2-2, with TRBD1 as a possible D gene (6 bases). V was pared by 0 bases and J by 4 bases, with 12 bases between. Germline V gene lookup returns CDR1 SGHTA and CDR2 FQGTGA. The CDR3 consists of 16 residues. CDR3 amino acids: CASSLTLQGSTGELFF. CDR3 coding DNA: TGTGCCAGCAGCTTAACCCTACAGGGTAGCACCGGGGAGCTGTTTTTT.

The chain uses TRBV5-4 and TRBJ2-7; D is undetermined. The CDR3 is 15 amino acids. CDR1 and CDR2 from the germline V gene are SGHNT and YYREEE (reference sequence). V shed 4 bases and J shed 0 bases, with 14 bases lying between them. The CDR3 DNA is TGTGCCAGCAGCCTGGAAGGTGGAAGCTCCTACGAGCAGTACTTC. Translated: CASSLEGGSSYEQYF.

There are a few counts of this clonotype. This chain uses TRBV11-1 with TRBJ2-7; 8 bases line up with TRBD1. The CDR3 extends over 16 amino acids. After removal of 4 bases from V and 2 bases from J, the junction contained 10 bases not matched to a gene. In germline, CDR1 is SGHAT, CDR2 FQDESV (reference sequence). In DNA, the CDR3 is TGTGCCAGCAGCTCACCCGGAACAGGGGGGACCTACGAGCAGTACTTC. This sequence encodes CASSSPGTGGTYEQYF.

This clonotype was observed at least ten times. V usage is TRBV7-8 and J usage is TRBJ1-5, with 10 bases lining up with TRBD1. CDR3 length: 16 amino acids. The J segment lost 5 bases and the V segment lost 5 bases, leaving 9 bases of the junction unmatched. CDR1 is SGHVS and CDR2 is FQNEAQ in the germline V gene. For the CDR3, the DNA is TGTGCCAGCAGCCGACGACAGGGGGCTTCGGATCAGCCCCAGCATTTT. Protein sequence: CASSRRQGASDQPQHF.

In this sample, this clonotype turned up a few times. The rearrangement links TRBV11-2 to TRBJ2-5; D is undetermined. The CDR3 is 10 residues long. Germline loops: CDR1 SGHAT, CDR2 FQNNGV. The V and J ends lost 5 bases and 5 bases respectively, with 3 bases between them. DNA for the CDR3: TGTGCCAGCAGCGGGGAGACCCAGTACTTC. This translates into CASSGETQYF.

There are many counts of this clonotype. The chain uses TRBV12-3 or TRBV12-4 and TRBJ2-6, with 7 bases identical to TRBD2. CDR3 length equals 14 residues. V shed 5 bases and J 11 bases; nucleotides not matched to a gene: 9. CDR3 region: CASSREASPYVLTF. Here the CDR3 DNA reads TGTGCCAGCAGTCGGGAGGCTAGTCCTTACGTCCTGACTTTC.

V is TRBV5-1 and J is TRBJ2-7; D may be TRBD1 or TRBD2 (5 bases each). The germline V gene has CDR1 SGHRS and CDR2 YFSETQ. Trimming stripped 2 bases from V and 4 bases from J, with 16 bases between. This CDR3 has 15 residues. DNA of the CDR3: TGCGCCAGCAGCTTTGACAGAGGGAATGGGTACGAGCAGTACTTC. It specifies CASSFDRGNGYEQYF.

The V call is TRBV11-2, the J call TRBJ2-3, with 7 bases that match TRBD1. Germline CDR1 and CDR2: SGHAT and FQNNGV. V dropped 5 bases and J dropped 0; count of bases not matched to a gene: 14. The CDR3 is 18 amino acids. The CDR3 is CASSQSSRTGLSTDTQYF. The CDR3 DNA reads as TGTGCCAGCAGCCAATCTTCCCGGACAGGCCTTAGCACAGATACGCAGTATTTT.

The chain uses TRBV5-1 and TRBJ1-4; no definite D call. Germline-derived CDR1 and CDR2 are SGHRS and YFSETQ. This CDR3 has 14 residues. V was trimmed by 0 bases and J by 8 bases, leaving 11 bases between them. As DNA, the CDR3 is TGCGCCAGCAGCTTGGAATCTCGAGGGGAAAAACTGTTTTTT. It codes for CASSLESRGEKLFF.

The CDR3 loop reads CASSGDRGVDEQYF. In DNA form, the CDR3 reads TGTGCCAGCTCAGGGGACAGGGGCGTAGACGAGCAGTACTTC. The chain is built from TRBV18 and TRBJ2-7; 10 bases are a match to TRBD1. V lost 5 bases, J lost 5 bases, and 6 bases stayed unmatched. Germline values: CDR1 KGHSH, CDR2 LQKENI. There are 14 residues in the CDR3. Variable domain in full (rest from reference TRBV18 and TRBJ2-7): NAGVMQNPRHLVRRRGQEARLRCSPMKGHSHVYWYRQLPEEGLKFMVYLQKENIIDESGMPKERFSAEFPKEGPSILRIQQVVRGDSAAYFCASSGDRGVDEQYFGPGTRLTVT.

V and J are TRBV6-6 and TRBJ2-5, with 7 bases identical to TRBD2. The CDR3 loop spans 15 amino acids. The V gene end was trimmed by 7 bases and the J gene end by 2 bases; junction bases not matched to a gene: 10. Looked up from germline, CDR1 is MNHNY and CDR2 is SVGAGI (reference sequence). DNA of the CDR3: TGTGCCAGCAAATTTAGCGGGCTCAGGCAAGAGACCCAGTACTTC. As protein: CASKFSGLRQETQYF.